This T cell receptor (beta chain) was documented in a study of blood T cells in healthy people across ages. CDR3 length equals 12 residues. Then a second PCR, running about 7 to 11 cycles, was carried out with a sample-barcoded 5' primer and a J-beta primer mix. Each single sample gave us at least 2.5 million CDR3-containing paired-end reads. TCRdb re-called the 5' RACE reads with MiXCR, one entry per CDR3 protein. Of some 710,000 distinct CDR3 sequences in the sample, around half are singletons; the top ten hold 15% to 20%. The TCR originated in a man aged 80 or over in good health. Sequenced sample: blood. The chain has TRBV12-3 or TRBV12-4 and TRBJ1-1, with D maybe TRBD1 (5 bases). The CDR3 nucleotides read TGTGTCTCGGGCAGGGATGTCGCTGAAGCTTTCTTT. It codes for CVSGRDVAEAFF.